The sequence of this T cell receptor beta chain was determined in a study of shared clonotypes between healthy human individuals. Notes on the study in general: Rarefaction curves obtained for sorted subsets showed sequencing incomplete despite large depth.

Trimming left V 3 bases short and J 12 bases short, with 25 bases between. This CDR3 contains 16 residues. The germline gives CDR1 SGDLS, CDR2 YYNGEE. Details on this clone: Its antigen is currently unknown.

The table came from immunoSEQ multiplex PCR; TCRdb's copy has only in-frame clones and leaves some out. The data show more than 1.2 million clones, approximately 98.5% seen once. V and J are TRBV9 and TRBJ2-1, with D unclear. The material sequenced was naive CD4+ T cells sorted from blood. Subset of the sample: CD45RA+ positively selected. This clonotype was obtained from a man aged 30 to 45 in good health. The CDR3 region has the DNA TGTGCCAGCAGCGGTGTACCCGGCTTACTCCCAAAGGGGCAGTTCTTC. It translates to CASSGVPGLLPKGQFF. Supplemented by reference TRBV9 and TRBJ2-1, the full variable domain reads DSGVTQTPKHLITATGQRVTLRCSPRSGDLSVYWYQQSLDQGLQFLIQYYNGEERAKGNILERFSAQQFPDLHSELNLSSLELGDSALYFCASSGVPGLLPKGQFFGPGTRLTVL.